The source of this T cell receptor beta chain is a study of blood T cell repertoires in COVID-19. Study summary: The samples span acute and convalescent COVID-19 from the United States, Italy and Spain. Sample material is recorded as cDNA or gDNA derived from T cells, B-cell-depleted T cells, or PBMCs.

This clone came up once. Clones were read by immunoSEQ multiplex PCR, and TCRdb kept only the in-frame ones, dropping some. The table includes 80,000 or so clones, around 83% detected once. Sequencing used peripheral blood. The source is a man in his sixties with COVID-19, enrolled during active disease.

The CDR3 spells CASATVRDYEQYF. CDR3 nucleotide sequence: TGTGCCAGCGCCACGGTGCGAGACTACGAGCAGTACTTC. The chain couples TRBV6-5 to TRBJ2-7, with unresolved D. In germline, CDR1 is MNHEY, CDR2 SVGAGI. The CDR3 has 13 amino acids. V lost 8 bases and J 3 bases, leaving 14 bases between the germline ends.